These 18 T cell receptor beta chains share one sample of origin, sequenced in a study of vaccination and CD4 T cells after COVID-19. The Oncomine TCR Beta short-read assay sequenced DNA from cultured CD4+ T cells. TCRdb redid the calling of the PCR reads with MiXCR, one entry per CDR3 protein. The data show 7,500 to 8,000 distinct CDR3 sequences, approximately 58% seen once. Their recognized antigens are unknown. The treatment here: approximately nine-day PBMC culture with coronavirus spike peptide pools or control peptides (ViraFEST assay). Collection of the unexposed donor's CD4+ T cells took place before the COVID-19 pandemic (2011-2018). Sequenced sample: CD4+ T cells from blood, cultured in vitro. These receptors all come from a human donor in good health.

In regard to this clonotype: Compared with germline, one end of the junction differs, possibly owing to a read error. The chain is built from TRBV5-1 and TRBJ2-3; D is perhaps TRBD2 (5 bases). The CDR3 runs to 14 residues. Germline values: CDR1 SGHRS, CDR2 YFSETQ. CDR3 bases: TGCGCCAGCAGATTGGACTTCCGCACAGATACGCAGTATTTT. The encoded protein is CASRLDFRTDTQYF.

V gene TRBV7-8 combines with J gene TRBJ1-4, with TRBD1 matching over 12 bases. The V gene's germline CDR1 is SGHVS and CDR2 FQNEAQ. J was trimmed by 9 bases and V by 4 bases; bases with no gene match: 9. The CDR3 runs to 16 residues. CDR3 in amino acids: CASSSKVGTGGQKLFF. Here the CDR3 DNA reads TGTGCCAGCAGCTCTAAAGTGGGGACAGGGGGCCAAAAACTGTTTTTT.

The chain combines TRBV19 with TRBJ1-1; possibly TRBD1 for D (5 bases). From germline, CDR1 is LNHDA and CDR2 SQIVND (reference sequence). With 7 bases removed from V and 4 bases from J, the gap between germline ends came to 16 bases. This CDR3 region has 14 residues. CDR3 residues: CASIERGLSTEAFF. The CDR3 region has the DNA TGTGCCAGTATTGAGAGGGGATTGAGCACTGAAGCTTTCTTT.

The rearrangement links TRBV11-2 to TRBJ2-7, with D possibly matching TRBD2 (5 bases). This CDR3 region has 11 residues. Per germline, CDR1 SGHAT and CDR2 FQNNGV. Trimming cost V 3 bases and J 7 bases, with 7 bases left between them. The chain's CDR3 is CASSFKREQYF. For the CDR3, the DNA is TGTGCCAGCAGCTTTAAGCGGGAGCAGTACTTC.

This sequence joins TRBV20-1 and TRBJ2-1; D unclear. V was shortened by 0 bases and J by 8 bases, with 14 bases between the two germline ends. The V gene's germline CDR1 is DFQATT and CDR2 SNEGSKA (reference sequence). The CDR3 loop spans 14 amino acids. The CDR3 sequence is CSARDLGVGDEQFF. The CDR3 coding sequence is TGCAGTGCTAGAGATCTTGGCGTGGGCGATGAGCAGTTCTTC.

V is TRBV6-1 and J is TRBJ1-6; D unclear. V lost 5 bases and J lost 0, with 11 bases in between. Germline V gene data show CDR1 as MNHNS and CDR2 as SASEGT. The CDR3 is made up of 16 amino acids. CDR3 loop: CASSPPGSSYNSPLHF. The CDR3 DNA reads TGTGCCAGCAGTCCTCCTGGGTCCTCCTATAATTCACCCCTCCACTTT.

This chain joins TRBV20-1 and TRBJ1-2, with a tentative D call TRBD1 (5 bases). Germline V lookup: CDR1 DFQATT, CDR2 SNEGSKA (reference sequence). V lost 6 bases, J lost 4 bases, and 18 bases lay in between. This CDR3 is 14 amino acids long. Here the CDR3 reads CSADQQAGLYGYTF. Written as DNA, the CDR3 is TGCAGTGCAGATCAACAGGCCGGACTCTATGGCTACACCTTC.

This sequence joins TRBV7-2 and TRBJ2-1; 13 nucleotides match TRBD2. After removal of 5 bases from V and 2 bases from J, the junction contained 3 bases not matched to a gene. This CDR3 spans 16 amino acids. CDR1 and CDR2 from the germline V gene are SGHTA and FQGNSA. The CDR3 sequence is CASSPLAGGAYNEQFF. The CDR3 DNA is TGTGCCAGCAGCCCACTAGCGGGGGGGGCCTACAATGAGCAGTTCTTC.

This clonotype was recorded a few times. The chain links TRBV6-1 to TRBJ1-2; D is unresolved. This CDR3 spans 11 amino acids. The ends were cut back, 7 bases at V and 10 bases at J, with 13 bases in the middle. In germline, CDR1 is MNHNS, CDR2 SASEGT. CDR3 sequence (DNA): TGTGCCAGCACCTCCCGGAGGGACTACACCTTC. Translating it yields CASTSRRDYTF.

For the CDR3, the DNA is TGTGCCAGCAGTGAAGCGCGAGGGCGGACCCAGTACTTC. Translation: CASSEARGRTQYF. The gene calls are TRBV6-1 and TRBJ2-5; TRBD2 is a possible D gene (5 bases). The germline CDR1 and CDR2 sequences are MNHNS and SASEGT. The length of the CDR3 is 13 residues. Trimming took off 0 bases at V and 7 bases at J, with 9 bases between the two ends.

This clonotype was seen a handful of times. The V and J genes are TRBV12-3 or TRBV12-4 and TRBJ1-3, with D uncertain. CDR3 length: 14 residues. Trimming took 7 bases from V and 0 from J, leaving 10 bases between them. CDR3 nucleotide sequence: TGTGCCAGCACTACTAGCTTCTCTGGAAACACCATATATTTT. Its protein is CASTTSFSGNTIYF.

This clonotype was seen more than once but under ten times. The chain recombines TRBV6-5 with TRBJ2-7; 9 bases match TRBD1. The V gene end was trimmed by 3 bases and the J gene end by 7 bases; junction bases not matched to a gene: 10. Germline CDR1 reads MNHEY; CDR2 reads SVGAGI. The CDR3 spans 15 residues. CDR3 protein: CASSYSGTGLGEQYF. In DNA form, the CDR3 reads TGTGCCAGCAGTTATTCCGGGACAGGGTTAGGGGAGCAGTACTTC.

The chain employs TRBV7-2 and TRBJ2-2; 8 nucleotides line up with TRBD1. Germline V lookup: CDR1 SGHTA, CDR2 FQGNSA. J lost 3 bases, V lost 5 bases, and 5 bases had no gene match. This CDR3 region has 15 residues. CDR3 bases: TGTGCCAGCAGCGTGCGACAGGGGCACACCGGGGAGCTGTTTTTT. As protein: CASSVRQGHTGELFF. The full variable domain, with the rest looked up from reference TRBV7-2 and TRBJ2-2, is GAGVSQSPSNKVTEKGKDVELRCDPISGHTALYWYRQSLGQGLEFLIYFQGNSAPDKSGLPSDRFSAERTGGSVSTLTIQRTQQEDSAVYLCASSVRQGHTGELFFGEGSRLTVL.

In its sample, this clonotype was seen a few times. The chain recombines TRBV7-9 with TRBJ1-2, with 7 bases that match TRBD1. Germline V gene lookup returns CDR1 SEHNR and CDR2 FQNEAQ (reference sequence). This CDR3 comprises 15 residues. The J segment lost 3 bases and the V segment lost 4 bases, leaving 8 bases of the junction unmatched. As DNA, the CDR3 is TGTGCCAGCAGCTCGCAGACAGGGATGTACTATGGCTACACCTTC. Translated: CASSSQTGMYYGYTF. Drawing the rest from reference TRBV7-9 and TRBJ1-2, the complete variable domain is DTGVSQNPRHKITKRGQNVTFRCDPISEHNRLYWYRQTLGQGPEFLTYFQNEAQLEKSRLLSDRFSAERPKGSFSTLEIQRTEQGDSAMYLCASSSQTGMYYGYTFGSGTRLTVV.

The chain uses TRBV29-1 and TRBJ2-3; D might be TRBD1 (5 bases). V gave up 2 bases and J gave up 3 bases, with 6 bases separating them. The CDR3 totals 12 residues. CDR1 is SQVTM and CDR2 is ANQGSEA in the germline V gene. The CDR3 sequence: CSVEQGTDTQYF. CDR3 sequence (DNA): TGCAGCGTTGAACAGGGAACAGATACGCAGTATTTT.

This clonotype was recorded a few times. The chain links TRBV24-1 to TRBJ2-1, with TRBD2 matching over 8 bases. Germline lookup yields CDR1 KGHDR and CDR2 SFDVKD. The CDR3 loop spans 16 amino acids. After removal of 5 bases from V and 7 bases from J, the junction contained 12 bases not matched to a gene. In DNA form, the CDR3 reads TGTGCCACCAGTGGAAATAGCGGGGAGAAAGGTAATGAGCAGTTCTTC. Residues: CATSGNSGEKGNEQFF.

The gene calls are TRBV7-2 and TRBJ1-5, with TRBD1 as a possible D gene (5 bases). The V end lost 5 bases, the J end lost 7 bases, and 15 bases lay between the germline ends. There are 14 residues in the CDR3. Germline CDR1 is SGHTA and CDR2 is FQGNSA. For the CDR3, the DNA is TGTGCCAGCAGCGGGGAGGGGACGAAACAGCCCCAGCATTTT. Residues: CASSGEGTKQPQHF.

Only one count was recorded for this clonotype. The rearrangement joins TRBV4-3 to TRBJ2-7, with a weak D call TRBD1 (5 bases). The V end was cut by 1 base, the J end by 6 bases, with 10 bases between. CDR3 length: 13 amino acids. Germline assignment: CDR1 LGHNA and CDR2 YSLEER. Here the CDR3 DNA reads TGCGCCAGCAGCCAAGCTAGGGGCGGCGAGCAGTACTTC. Translated: CASSQARGGEQYF.